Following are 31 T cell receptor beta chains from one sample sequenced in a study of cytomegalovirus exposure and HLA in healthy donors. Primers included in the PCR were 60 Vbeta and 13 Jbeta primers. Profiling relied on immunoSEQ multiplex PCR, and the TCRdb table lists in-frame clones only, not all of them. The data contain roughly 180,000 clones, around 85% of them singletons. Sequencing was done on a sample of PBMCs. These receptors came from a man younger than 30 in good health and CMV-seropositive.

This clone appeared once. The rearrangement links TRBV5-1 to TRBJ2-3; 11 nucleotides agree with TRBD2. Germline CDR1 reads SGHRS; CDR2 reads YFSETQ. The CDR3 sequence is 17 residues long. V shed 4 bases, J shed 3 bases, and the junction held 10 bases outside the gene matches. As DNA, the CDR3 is TGCGCCAGCAGCACTCCTAGCGGGGGGTTTGGTACAGATACGCAGTATTTT. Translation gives CASSTPSGGFGTDTQYF.

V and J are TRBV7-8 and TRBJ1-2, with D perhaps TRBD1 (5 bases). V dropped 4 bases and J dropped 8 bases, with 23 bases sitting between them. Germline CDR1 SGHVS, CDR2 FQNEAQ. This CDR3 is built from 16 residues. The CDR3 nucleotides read TGTGCCAGCAGCTCTCAACCGGGACGTGGGACTGGCGGCTACACCTTC. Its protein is CASSSQPGRGTGGYTF.

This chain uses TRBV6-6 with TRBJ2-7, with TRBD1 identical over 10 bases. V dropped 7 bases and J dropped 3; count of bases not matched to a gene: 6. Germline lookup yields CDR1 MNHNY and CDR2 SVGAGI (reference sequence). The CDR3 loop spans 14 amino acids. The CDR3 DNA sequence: TGTGCCAGCACCCCCCGGGACAGGGGCTACGAGCAGTACTTC. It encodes CASTPRDRGYEQYF.

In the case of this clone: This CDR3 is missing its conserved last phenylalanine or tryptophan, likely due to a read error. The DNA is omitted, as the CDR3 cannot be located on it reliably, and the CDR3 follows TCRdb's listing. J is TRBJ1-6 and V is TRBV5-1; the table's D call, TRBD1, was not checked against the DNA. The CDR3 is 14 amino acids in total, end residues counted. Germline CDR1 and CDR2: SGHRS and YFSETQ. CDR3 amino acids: CASRKLRTGGVFVV.

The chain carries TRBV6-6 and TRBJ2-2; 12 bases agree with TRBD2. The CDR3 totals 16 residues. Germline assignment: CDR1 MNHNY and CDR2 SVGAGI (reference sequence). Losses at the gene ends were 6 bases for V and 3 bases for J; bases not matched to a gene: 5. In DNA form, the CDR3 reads TGTGCCAGCAGCCTAGCGGGGGGGCGTGACACCGGGGAGCTGTTTTTT. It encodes CASSLAGGRDTGELFF.

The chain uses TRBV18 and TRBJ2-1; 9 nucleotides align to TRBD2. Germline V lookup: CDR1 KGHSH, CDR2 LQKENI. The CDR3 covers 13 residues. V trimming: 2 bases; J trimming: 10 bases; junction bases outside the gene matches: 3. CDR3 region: CASSPASGAEQFF. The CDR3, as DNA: TGTGCCAGCTCACCAGCTAGCGGGGCCGAGCAGTTCTTC.

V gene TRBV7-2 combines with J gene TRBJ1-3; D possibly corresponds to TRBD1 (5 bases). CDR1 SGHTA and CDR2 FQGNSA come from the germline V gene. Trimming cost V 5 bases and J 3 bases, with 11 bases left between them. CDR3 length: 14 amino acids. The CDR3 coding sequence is TGTGCCAGCAGCCCATTCAGGGTTGGAAACACCATATATTTT. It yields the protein CASSPFRVGNTIYF.

CDR3 sequence (DNA): TGCAGCGTTGGCAGGCTCAATCAGCCCCAGCATTTT. As protein: CSVGRLNQPQHF. The V and J genes are TRBV29-1 and TRBJ1-5; D remains unclear. Germline CDR1 reads SQVTM; CDR2 reads ANQGSEA. This CDR3 contains 12 residues. V was cut by 4 bases and J by 3 bases, with 7 bases left in between.

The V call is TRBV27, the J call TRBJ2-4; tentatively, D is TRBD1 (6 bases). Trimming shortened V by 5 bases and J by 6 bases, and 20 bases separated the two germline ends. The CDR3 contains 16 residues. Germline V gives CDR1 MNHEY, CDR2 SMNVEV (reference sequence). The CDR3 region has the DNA TGTGCCAGCAGTCCAGGTCTGGGGGCAGGATTAAACATTCAGTACTTC. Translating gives CASSPGLGAGLNIQYF.

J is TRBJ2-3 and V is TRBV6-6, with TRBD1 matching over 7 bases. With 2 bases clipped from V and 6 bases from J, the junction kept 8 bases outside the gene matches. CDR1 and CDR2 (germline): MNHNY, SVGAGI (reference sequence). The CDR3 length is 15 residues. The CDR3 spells CASSYLQGLRDTQYF. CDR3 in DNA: TGTGCCAGCAGTTACCTACAGGGGTTAAGGGATACGCAGTATTTT.

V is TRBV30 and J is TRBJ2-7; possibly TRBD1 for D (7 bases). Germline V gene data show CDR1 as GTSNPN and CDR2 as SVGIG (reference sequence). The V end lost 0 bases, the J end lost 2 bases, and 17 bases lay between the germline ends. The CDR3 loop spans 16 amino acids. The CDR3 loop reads CAWSVTRGAVPYEQYF. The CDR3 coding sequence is TGTGCCTGGAGTGTAACCAGGGGGGCAGTACCCTACGAGCAGTACTTC. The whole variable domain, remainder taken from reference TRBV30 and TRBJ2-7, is SQTIHQWPATLVQPVGSPLSLECTVEGTSNPNLYWYRQAAGRGLQLLFYSVGIGQISSEVPQNLSASRPQDRQFILSSKKLLLSDSGFYLCAWSVTRGAVPYEQYFGPGTRLTVT.

In nucleotides, the CDR3 is TGCGCCAGCAGCTTCACAGGGGACGAGCAGTTCTTC. Protein product: CASSFTGDEQFF. V gene TRBV5-1 combines with J gene TRBJ2-1; TRBD1 matches at 7 bases. Germline assignment: CDR1 SGHRS and CDR2 YFSETQ. V gave up 2 bases and J gave up 10 bases; unmatched junction bases: 3. The CDR3 is 12 amino acids.

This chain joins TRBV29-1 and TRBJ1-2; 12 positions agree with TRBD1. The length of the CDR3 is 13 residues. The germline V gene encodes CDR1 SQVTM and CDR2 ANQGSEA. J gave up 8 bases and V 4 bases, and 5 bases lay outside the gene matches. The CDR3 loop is CSVGDRGRSGYTF. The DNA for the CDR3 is TGCAGCGTTGGGGACAGGGGGCGAAGCGGCTACACCTTC. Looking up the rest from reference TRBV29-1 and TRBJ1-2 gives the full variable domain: SAVISQKPSRDICQRGTSLTIQCQVDSQVTMMFWYRQQPGQSLTLIATANQGSEATYESGFVIDKFPISRPNLTFSTLTVSNMSPEDSSIYLCSVGDRGRSGYTFGSGTRLTVV.

The CDR3 region is CASSLETEHTGELFF. CDR3 DNA sequence: TGTGCCAGCAGCTTGGAAACAGAGCACACCGGGGAGCTGTTTTTT. The chain combines TRBV7-8 with TRBJ2-2; D is ambiguous. V was trimmed by 3 bases and J by 3 bases, leaving 11 bases between them. The germline V gene encodes CDR1 SGHVS and CDR2 FQNEAQ. The CDR3 totals 15 residues.

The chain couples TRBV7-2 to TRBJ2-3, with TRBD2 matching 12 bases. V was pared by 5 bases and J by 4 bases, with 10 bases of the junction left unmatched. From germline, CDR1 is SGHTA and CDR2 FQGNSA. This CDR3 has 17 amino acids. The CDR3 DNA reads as TGTGCCAGCAGCCAAATTCCTAGCGGGGGGGCCGCAGATACGCAGTATTTT. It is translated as CASSQIPSGGAADTQYF.

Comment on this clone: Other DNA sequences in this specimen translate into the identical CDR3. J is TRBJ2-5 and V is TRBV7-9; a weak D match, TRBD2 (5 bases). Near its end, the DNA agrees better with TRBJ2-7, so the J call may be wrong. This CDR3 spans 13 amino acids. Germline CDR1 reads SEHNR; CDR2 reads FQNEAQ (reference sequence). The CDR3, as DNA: TGTGCCAGCAGCTTCGGGAAGACCTACGAGCAGTACTTC. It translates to CASSFGKTYEQYF.

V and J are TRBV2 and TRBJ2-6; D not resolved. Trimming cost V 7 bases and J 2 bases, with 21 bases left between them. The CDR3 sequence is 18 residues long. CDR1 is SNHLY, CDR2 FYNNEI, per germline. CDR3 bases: TGTGCCAGCACTTCTGTGCGCCCCTATGAAACTGGGGCCAACGTCCTGACTTTC. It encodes CASTSVRPYETGANVLTF.

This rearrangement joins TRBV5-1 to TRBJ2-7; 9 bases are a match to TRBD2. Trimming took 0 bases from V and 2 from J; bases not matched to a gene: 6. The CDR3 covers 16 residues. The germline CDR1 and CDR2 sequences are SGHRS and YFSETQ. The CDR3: CASSLAGGGGAYEQYF. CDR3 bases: TGCGCCAGCAGCTTGGCCGGTGGCGGGGGGGCCTACGAGCAGTACTTC.

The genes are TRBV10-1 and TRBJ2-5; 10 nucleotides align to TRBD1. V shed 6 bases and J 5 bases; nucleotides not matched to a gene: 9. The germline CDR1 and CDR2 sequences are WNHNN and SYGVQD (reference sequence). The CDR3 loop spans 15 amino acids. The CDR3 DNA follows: TGCGCCAGCAGCGACCGGGACAGGGGAGGTGAGACCCAGTACTTC. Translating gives CASSDRDRGGETQYF.

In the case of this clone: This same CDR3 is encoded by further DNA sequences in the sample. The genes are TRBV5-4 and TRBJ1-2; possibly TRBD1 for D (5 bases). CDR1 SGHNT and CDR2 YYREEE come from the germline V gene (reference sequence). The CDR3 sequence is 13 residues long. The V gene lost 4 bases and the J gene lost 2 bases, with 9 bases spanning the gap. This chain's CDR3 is CASSPDRNYGYTF. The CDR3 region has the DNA TGTGCCAGCAGCCCTGACAGAAACTATGGCTACACCTTC.

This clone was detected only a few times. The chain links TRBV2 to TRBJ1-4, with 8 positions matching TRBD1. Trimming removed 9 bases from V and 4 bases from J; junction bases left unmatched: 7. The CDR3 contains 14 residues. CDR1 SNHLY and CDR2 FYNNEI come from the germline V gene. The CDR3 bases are TGTGCCAGTCAGGGGGCAGGAGGTAATGAAAAACTGTTTTTT. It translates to CASQGAGGNEKLFF.

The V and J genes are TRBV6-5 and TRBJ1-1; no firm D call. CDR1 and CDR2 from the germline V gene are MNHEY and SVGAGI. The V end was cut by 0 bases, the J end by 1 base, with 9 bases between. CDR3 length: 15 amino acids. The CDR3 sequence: CASSYSPMRNTEAFF. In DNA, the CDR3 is TGTGCCAGCAGTTACTCCCCGATGAGGAACACTGAAGCTTTCTTT.

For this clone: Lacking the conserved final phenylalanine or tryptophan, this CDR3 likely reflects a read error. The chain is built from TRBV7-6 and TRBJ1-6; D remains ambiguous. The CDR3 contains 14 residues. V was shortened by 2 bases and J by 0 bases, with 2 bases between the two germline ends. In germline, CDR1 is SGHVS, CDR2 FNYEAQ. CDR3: CASSLSSYNSPLHL. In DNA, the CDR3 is TGTGCCAGCAGCTTAAGCTCCTATAATTCACCCCTCCACCTT.

CDR3 protein: CASSFRGAGELFF. The CDR3 DNA is TGTGCCAGCAGTTTCCGGGGGGCCGGGGAGCTGTTTTTT. The chain has TRBV6-6 and TRBJ2-2; TRBD2 matches 7 bases. The CDR3 consists of 13 residues. Germline V CDR1 and CDR2: MNHNY, SVGAGI (reference sequence). The J segment lost 6 bases and the V segment lost 4 bases, leaving 2 bases of the junction unmatched.

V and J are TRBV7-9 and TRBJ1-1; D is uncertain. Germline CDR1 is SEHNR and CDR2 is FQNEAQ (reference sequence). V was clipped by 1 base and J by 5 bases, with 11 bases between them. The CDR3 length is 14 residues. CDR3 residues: CASSLVAPGTEAFF. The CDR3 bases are TGTGCCAGCAGCTTAGTCGCCCCGGGGACTGAAGCTTTCTTT.

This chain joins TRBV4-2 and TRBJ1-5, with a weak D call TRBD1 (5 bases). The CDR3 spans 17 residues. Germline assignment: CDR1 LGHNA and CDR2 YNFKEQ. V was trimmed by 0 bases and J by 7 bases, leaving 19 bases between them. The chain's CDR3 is CASSQDAGGVKNQPQHF. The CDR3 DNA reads TGTGCCAGCAGCCAAGATGCAGGAGGGGTCAAAAACCAGCCCCAGCATTTT.

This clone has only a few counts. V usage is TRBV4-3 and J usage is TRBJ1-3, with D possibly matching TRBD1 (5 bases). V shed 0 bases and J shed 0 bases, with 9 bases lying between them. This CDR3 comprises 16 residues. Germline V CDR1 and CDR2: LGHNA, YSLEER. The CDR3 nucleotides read TGCGCCAGCAGCCAAGATAACAGGCCCTCTGGAAACACCATATATTTT. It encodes CASSQDNRPSGNTIYF.

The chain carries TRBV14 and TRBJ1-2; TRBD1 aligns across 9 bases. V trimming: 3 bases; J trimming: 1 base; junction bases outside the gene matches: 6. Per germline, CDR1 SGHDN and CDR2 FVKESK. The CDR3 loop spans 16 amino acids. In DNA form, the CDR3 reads TGTGCCAGCAGCCATCCCCGACAGGGGGTTAACTATGGCTACACCTTC. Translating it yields CASSHPRQGVNYGYTF.

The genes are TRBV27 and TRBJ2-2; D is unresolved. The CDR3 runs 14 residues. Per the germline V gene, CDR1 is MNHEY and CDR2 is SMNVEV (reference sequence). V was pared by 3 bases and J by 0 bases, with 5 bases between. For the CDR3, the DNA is TGTGCCAGCAGTTTTTTAACGAACACCGGGGAGCTGTTTTTT. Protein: CASSFLTNTGELFF.

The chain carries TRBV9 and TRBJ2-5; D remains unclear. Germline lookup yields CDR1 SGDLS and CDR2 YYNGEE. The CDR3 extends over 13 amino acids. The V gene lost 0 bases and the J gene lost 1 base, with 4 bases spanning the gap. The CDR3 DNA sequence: TGTGCCAGCAGCGTAGACACCCAAGAGACCCAGTACTTC. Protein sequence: CASSVDTQETQYF.

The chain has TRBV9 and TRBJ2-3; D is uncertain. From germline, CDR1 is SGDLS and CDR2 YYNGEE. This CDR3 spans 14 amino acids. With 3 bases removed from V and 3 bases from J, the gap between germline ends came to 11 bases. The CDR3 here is CASSGPASTDTQYF. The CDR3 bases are TGTGCCAGCAGCGGCCCCGCGAGTACAGATACGCAGTATTTT.